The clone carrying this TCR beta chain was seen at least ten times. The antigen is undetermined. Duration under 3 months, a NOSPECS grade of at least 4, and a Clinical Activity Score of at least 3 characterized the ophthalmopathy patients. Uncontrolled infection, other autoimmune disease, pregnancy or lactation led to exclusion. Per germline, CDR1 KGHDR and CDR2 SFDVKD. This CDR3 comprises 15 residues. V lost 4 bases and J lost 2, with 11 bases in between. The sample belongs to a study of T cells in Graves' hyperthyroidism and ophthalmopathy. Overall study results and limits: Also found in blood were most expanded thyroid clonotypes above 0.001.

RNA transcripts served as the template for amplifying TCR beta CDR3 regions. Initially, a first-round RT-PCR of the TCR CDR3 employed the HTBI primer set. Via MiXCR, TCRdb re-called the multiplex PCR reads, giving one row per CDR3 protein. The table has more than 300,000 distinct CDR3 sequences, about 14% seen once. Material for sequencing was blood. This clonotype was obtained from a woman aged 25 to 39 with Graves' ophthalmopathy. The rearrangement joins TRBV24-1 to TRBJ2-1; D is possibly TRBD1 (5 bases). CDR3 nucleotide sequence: TGTGCCACCAGTGAGTTCAAGGGGACCTACAATGAGCAGTTCTTC. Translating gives CATSEFKGTYNEQFF.